This is a list of T cell receptor beta chains from one sample in a study of shared clonotypes between healthy human individuals. Clones were read by immunoSEQ multiplex PCR, and TCRdb kept only the in-frame ones, dropping some. This sample has a few hundred thousand clones, with roughly 97% found just once. The specimen was naive CD4+ T cells sorted from blood. The receptors stem from a woman aged 30 to 39 in good health. The CDR3 runs from the conserved cysteine through the conserved F or W. Each record gives: CDR3 length, J gene, V gene, D gene, clone size, CDR3 DNA, CDR3 protein. The D gene is left open where the match is weak. Not all rows give a size; the values are once, few, many and, for expanded clones, a class.

len: 13
j_gene: TRBJ1-5
v_gene: TRBV5-8
d_gene: .
abundance: .
CDR3nt: TGTGCCAGCAGCACCGGGAGGCGGGAGCCCCAGCATTTT
CDR3aa: CASSTGRREPQHF

len: 14
j_gene: TRBJ2-7
v_gene: TRBV6-1
d_gene: .
abundance: .
CDR3nt: TGTGCCAGCTTATCGAGCGGAAGCTCCTACGAGCAGTACTTC
CDR3aa: CASLSSGSSYEQYF

len: 14
j_gene: TRBJ1-2
v_gene: TRBV30
d_gene: .
abundance: .
CDR3nt: TGTGCCTGGAGTGGGGCATTAGCTAACTATGGCTACACCTTC
CDR3aa: CAWSGALANYGYTF

len: 16
j_gene: TRBJ2-7
v_gene: TRBV11-2
d_gene: .
abundance: .
CDR3nt: TGTGCCAGCAGCTTAGATCAGTTGGGGCCCCCCTACGAGCAGTACTTC
CDR3aa: CASSLDQLGPPYEQYF

len: 15
j_gene: TRBJ2-5
v_gene: TRBV28
d_gene: .
abundance: .
CDR3nt: TGTGCCAGCAGCCTTAATCAGGGCGCCCAAGAGACCCAGTACTTC
CDR3aa: CASSLNQGAQETQYF

len: 13
j_gene: TRBJ2-7
v_gene: TRBV28
d_gene: .
abundance: .
CDR3nt: TGTGCCAGCAGTCCCCCCCACTCCTACGAGCAGTACTTC
CDR3aa: CASSPPHSYEQYF

len: 13
j_gene: TRBJ2-7
v_gene: TRBV29-1
d_gene: TRBD1
abundance: .
CDR3nt: TGCAGCGTCCGAAGGGGGCGCTGGGACGAGCAGTACTTC
CDR3aa: CSVRRGRWDEQYF

len: 16
j_gene: TRBJ2-1
v_gene: TRBV6-6
d_gene: TRBD2
abundance: .
CDR3nt: TGTGCCAGCAGTTACCCTAGCGGGAGGCGAAACAATGAGCAGTTCTTC
CDR3aa: CASSYPSGRRNNEQFF

len: 14
j_gene: TRBJ2-1
v_gene: TRBV4-1
d_gene: TRBD1
abundance: once
CDR3nt: TGCGCCAGCAGCCAGAGGGACAGGTACAATGAGCAGTTCTTC
CDR3aa: CASSQRDRYNEQFF

len: 16
j_gene: TRBJ2-7
v_gene: TRBV28
d_gene: TRBD1
abundance: .
CDR3nt: TGTGCCAGCAGCGGGGACAGGGGGGTCGTGTACTACGAGCAGTACTTC
CDR3aa: CASSGDRGVVYYEQYF

len: 10
j_gene: TRBJ2-1
v_gene: TRBV20-1
d_gene: .
abundance: .
CDR3nt: TGCAGTGCGGACTACAATGAGCAGTTCTTC
CDR3aa: CSADYNEQFF

len: 15
j_gene: TRBJ2-2
v_gene: TRBV6-4
d_gene: .
abundance: once
CDR3nt: TGTGCCAGCAGTCCTTCTAGGAGGTCCACCGGGGAGCTGTTTTTT
CDR3aa: CASSPSRRSTGELFF

len: 18
j_gene: TRBJ2-3
v_gene: TRBV28
d_gene: TRBD2
abundance: .
CDR3nt: TGTGCCAGCAGTTTACTGGGCCAGCGGGGACGTTTCCGAGATACGCAGTATTTT
CDR3aa: CASSLLGQRGRFRDTQYF

len: 14
j_gene: TRBJ1-1
v_gene: TRBV27
d_gene: .
abundance: .
CDR3nt: TGTGCCAGCAGTGCTCAGACGATGAACACTGAAACTTTCTTT
CDR3aa: CASSAQTMNTETFF

len: 15
j_gene: TRBJ2-7
v_gene: TRBV27
d_gene: .
abundance: once
CDR3nt: TGTGCCAGCAGTTTATTCCCTACCGGGCCCTACGAGCAGTACTTC
CDR3aa: CASSLFPTGPYEQYF

len: 13
j_gene: TRBJ2-1
v_gene: TRBV28
d_gene: .
abundance: .
CDR3nt: TGTGCCAGCAGAATGGGACTGTCCCGTGAGCAGTTCTTC
CDR3aa: CASRMGLSREQFF